This record concerns one T cell receptor (beta chain) sequence. Its antigen is undetermined. This sample stems from a study of identical twins. Overall study results and limits: Out-of-frame beta chain sequences displayed weaker excess sharing between twins. Cord blood's abundant beta clonotypes had fewer insertions, unlike memory repertoires.

TCRdb recomputed calls from the 5' RACE reads with MiXCR, one row per CDR3 protein. The table has hundreds of thousands of distinct CDR3 sequences, around 24% seen once. V shed 4 bases and J shed 4 bases, with 13 bases lying between them. The germline V gene has CDR1 SQVTM and CDR2 ANQGSEA. The CDR3 has 14 amino acids. The sample also formed part of further work on T cells expressing NK-cell markers. Per that paper: With an anti-gamma-delta TCR antibody, sorting in several experiments was kept to alpha-beta TCR T cells. Whether expanded NKG2C-expressing T cell clones recognize HCMV is unknown.

This TCR was recovered from a young woman in good health. Material for sequencing was CD4+ T cells sorted from blood. V and J are TRBV29-1 and TRBJ2-2; D not resolved. This chain's CDR3 is CSVGRARGTGELFF. The DNA of the CDR3 is TGCAGCGTTGGGCGCGCCCGAGGCACCGGGGAGCTGTTTTTT.